The sequence of this T cell receptor (beta chain) was determined in a study of monozygotic twins with inflammatory bowel disease. Study-wide results and caveats: Relative clonotype sharing with others was diminished in IBD patients versus healthy twins, particularly with disease activity. Differing T cell subtypes remained indistinguishable.

Template switching added UMIs carrying a 6-nucleotide sample barcode. TCRdb derives one entry per CDR3 protein from the 5' RACE reads, leaving out DNA. Found here are over 150,000 distinct CDR3 sequences; the top ten clones hold over 2.5%. Notes on this clonotype: Its antigen is unidentified.

The CDR3 is made up of 12 amino acids. Germline V gene lookup returns CDR1 MDHEN and CDR2 SYDVKM. The chain has TRBV28 and TRBJ1-5. Sequences were obtained from blood. The clonotype was recovered from a human donor with ulcerative colitis or Crohn's disease, or a healthy co-twin of an affected twin (not recorded which). The CDR3 loop reads CASSLIPQPQHF.